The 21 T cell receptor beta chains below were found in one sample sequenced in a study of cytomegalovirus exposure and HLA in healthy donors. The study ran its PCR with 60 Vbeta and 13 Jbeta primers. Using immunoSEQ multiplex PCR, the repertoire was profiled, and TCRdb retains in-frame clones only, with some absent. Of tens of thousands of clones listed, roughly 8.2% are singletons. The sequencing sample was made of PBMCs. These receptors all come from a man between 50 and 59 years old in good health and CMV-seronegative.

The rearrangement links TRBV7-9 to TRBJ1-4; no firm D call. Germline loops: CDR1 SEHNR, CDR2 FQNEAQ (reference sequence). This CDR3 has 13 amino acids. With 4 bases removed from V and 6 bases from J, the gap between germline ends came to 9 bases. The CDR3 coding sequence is TGTGCCAGCAGCTCCGAGTCTCATGAAAAACTGTTTTTT. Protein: CASSSESHEKLFF.

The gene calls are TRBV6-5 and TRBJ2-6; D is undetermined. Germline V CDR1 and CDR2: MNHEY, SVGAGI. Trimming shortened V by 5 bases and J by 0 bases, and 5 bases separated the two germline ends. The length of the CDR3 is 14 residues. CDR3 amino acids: CASSRSSGANVLTF. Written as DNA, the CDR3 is TGTGCCAGCAGTCGGAGCTCTGGGGCCAACGTCCTGACTTTC.

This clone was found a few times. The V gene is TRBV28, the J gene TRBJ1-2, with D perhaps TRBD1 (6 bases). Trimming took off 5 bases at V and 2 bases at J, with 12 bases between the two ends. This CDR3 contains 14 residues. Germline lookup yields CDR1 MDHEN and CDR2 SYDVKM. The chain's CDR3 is CASSASGQNYGYTF. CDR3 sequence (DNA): TGTGCCAGCAGTGCTTCCGGACAGAACTATGGCTACACCTTC.

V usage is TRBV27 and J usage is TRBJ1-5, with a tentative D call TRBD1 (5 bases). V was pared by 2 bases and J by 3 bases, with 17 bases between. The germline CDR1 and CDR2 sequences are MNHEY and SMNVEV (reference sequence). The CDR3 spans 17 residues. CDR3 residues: CASSLHSTGRDNQPQHF. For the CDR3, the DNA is TGTGCCAGCAGTTTACACTCCACGGGCAGGGACAATCAGCCCCAGCATTTT.

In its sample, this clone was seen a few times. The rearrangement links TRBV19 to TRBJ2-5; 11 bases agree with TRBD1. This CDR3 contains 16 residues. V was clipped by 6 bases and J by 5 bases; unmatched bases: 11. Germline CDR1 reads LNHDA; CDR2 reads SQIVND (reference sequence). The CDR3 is CASRRSGTGGRETQYF. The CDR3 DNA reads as TGTGCCAGTAGAAGATCCGGGACAGGGGGAAGGGAGACCCAGTACTTC. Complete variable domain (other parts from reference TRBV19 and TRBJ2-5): DGGITQSPKYLFRKEGQNVTLSCEQNLNHDAMYWYRQDPGQGLRLIYYSQIVNDFQKGDIAEGYSVSREKKESFPLTVTSAQKNPTAFYLCASRRSGTGGRETQYFGPGTRLLVL.

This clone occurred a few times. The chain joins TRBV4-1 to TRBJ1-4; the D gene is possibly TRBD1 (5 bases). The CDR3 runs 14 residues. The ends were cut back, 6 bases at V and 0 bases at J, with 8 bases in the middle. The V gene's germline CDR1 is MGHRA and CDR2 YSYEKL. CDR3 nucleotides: TGCGCCAGCAGACAGGTCGCAACTAATGAAAAACTGTTTTTT. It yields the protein CASRQVATNEKLFF.

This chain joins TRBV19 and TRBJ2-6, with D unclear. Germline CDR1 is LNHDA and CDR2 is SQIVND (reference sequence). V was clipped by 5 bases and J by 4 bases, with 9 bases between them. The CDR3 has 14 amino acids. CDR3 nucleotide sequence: TGTGCCAGTAGTGACTTAGCAGGGGCCAACGTCCTGACTTTC. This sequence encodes CASSDLAGANVLTF.

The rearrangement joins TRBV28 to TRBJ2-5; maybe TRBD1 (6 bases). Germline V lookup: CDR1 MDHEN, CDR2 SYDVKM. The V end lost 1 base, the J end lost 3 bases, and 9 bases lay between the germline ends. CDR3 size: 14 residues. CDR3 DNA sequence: TGTGCCAGCAGTTTATCGGACAGAAAAGAGACCCAGTACTTC. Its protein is CASSLSDRKETQYF.

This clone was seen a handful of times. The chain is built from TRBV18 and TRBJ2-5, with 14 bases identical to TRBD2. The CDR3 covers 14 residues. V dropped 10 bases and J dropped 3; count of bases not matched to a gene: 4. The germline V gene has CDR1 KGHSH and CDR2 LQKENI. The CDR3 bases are TGTGCCACCCTGGGACTAGCGGGAGAAGAGACCCAGTACTTC. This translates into CATLGLAGEETQYF.

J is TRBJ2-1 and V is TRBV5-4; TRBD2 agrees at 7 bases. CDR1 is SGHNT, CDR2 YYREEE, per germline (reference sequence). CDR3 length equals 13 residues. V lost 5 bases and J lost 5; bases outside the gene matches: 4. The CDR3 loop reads CASSRDYNNEQFF. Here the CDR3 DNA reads TGTGCCAGCAGTCGGGACTATAACAATGAGCAGTTCTTC.

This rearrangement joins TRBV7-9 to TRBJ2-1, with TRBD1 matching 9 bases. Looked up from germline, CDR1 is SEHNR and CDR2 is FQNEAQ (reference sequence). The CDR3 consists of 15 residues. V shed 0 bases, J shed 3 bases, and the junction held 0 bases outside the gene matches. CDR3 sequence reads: CASSLAGQGYNEQFF. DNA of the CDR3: TGTGCCAGCAGCTTAGCGGGACAGGGCTACAATGAGCAGTTCTTC.

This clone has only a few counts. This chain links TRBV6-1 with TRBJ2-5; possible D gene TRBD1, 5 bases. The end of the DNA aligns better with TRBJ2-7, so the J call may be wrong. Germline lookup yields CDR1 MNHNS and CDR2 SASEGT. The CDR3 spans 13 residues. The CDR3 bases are TGTGCCAGCAGTCGATCAGGGTGGTACGAGCAGTACTTC. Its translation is CASSRSGWYEQYF.

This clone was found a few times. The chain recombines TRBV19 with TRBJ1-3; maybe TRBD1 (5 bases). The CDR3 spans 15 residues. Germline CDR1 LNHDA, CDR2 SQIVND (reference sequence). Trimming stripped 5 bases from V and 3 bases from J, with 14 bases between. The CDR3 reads CASSVPDSLGNTIYF. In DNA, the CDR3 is TGTGCCAGTAGTGTCCCTGACAGCCTTGGAAACACCATATATTTT. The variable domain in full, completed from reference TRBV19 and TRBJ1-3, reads DGGITQSPKYLFRKEGQNVTLSCEQNLNHDAMYWYRQDPGQGLRLIYYSQIVNDFQKGDIAEGYSVSREKKESFPLTVTSAQKNPTAFYLCASSVPDSLGNTIYFGEGSWLTVV.

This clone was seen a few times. This CDR3 is CASSQDRTGLYEQYF. The CDR3 nucleotides read TGCGCCAGCAGCCAAGATCGGACAGGATTATACGAGCAGTACTTC. The rearrangement joins TRBV4-3 to TRBJ2-7; 7 bases are shared with TRBD1. Germline CDR1 LGHNA, CDR2 YSLEER. The CDR3 contains 15 residues. The J segment lost 4 bases and the V segment lost 0 bases, leaving 6 bases of the junction unmatched.

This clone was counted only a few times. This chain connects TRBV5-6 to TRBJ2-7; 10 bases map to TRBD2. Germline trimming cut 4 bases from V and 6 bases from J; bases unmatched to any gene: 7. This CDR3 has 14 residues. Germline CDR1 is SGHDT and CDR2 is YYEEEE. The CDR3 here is CASSTGTSVSEQYF. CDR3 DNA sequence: TGTGCCAGCAGCACCGGGACTAGCGTCTCCGAGCAGTACTTC.

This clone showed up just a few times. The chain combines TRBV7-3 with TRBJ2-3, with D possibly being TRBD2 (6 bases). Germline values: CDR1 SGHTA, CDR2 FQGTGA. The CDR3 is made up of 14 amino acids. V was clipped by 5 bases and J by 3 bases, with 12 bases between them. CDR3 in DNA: TGTGCCAGCAGCCCCCGTGGGGGGACAGATACGCAGTATTTT. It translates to CASSPRGGTDTQYF.

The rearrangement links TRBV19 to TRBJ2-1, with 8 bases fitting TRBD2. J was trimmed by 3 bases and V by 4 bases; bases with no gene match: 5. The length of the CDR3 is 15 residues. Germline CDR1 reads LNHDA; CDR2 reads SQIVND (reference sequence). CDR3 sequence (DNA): TGTGCCAGTAGTAGACGGGAGGGGTTCTACAATGAGCAGTTCTTC. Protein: CASSRREGFYNEQFF.

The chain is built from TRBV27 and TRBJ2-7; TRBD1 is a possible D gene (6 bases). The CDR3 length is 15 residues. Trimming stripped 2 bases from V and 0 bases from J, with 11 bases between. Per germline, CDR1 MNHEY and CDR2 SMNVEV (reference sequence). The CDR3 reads CASSLQQGNSYEQYF. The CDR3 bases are TGTGCCAGCAGTTTACAGCAGGGGAACTCCTACGAGCAGTACTTC.

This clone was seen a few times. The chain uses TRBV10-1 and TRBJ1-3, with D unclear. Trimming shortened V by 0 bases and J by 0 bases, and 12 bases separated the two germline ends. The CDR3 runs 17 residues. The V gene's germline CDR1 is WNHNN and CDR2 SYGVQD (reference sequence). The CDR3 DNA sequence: TGCGCCAGCAGTGAGTCCGGATCGAGGAACTCTGGAAACACCATATATTTT. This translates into CASSESGSRNSGNTIYF.

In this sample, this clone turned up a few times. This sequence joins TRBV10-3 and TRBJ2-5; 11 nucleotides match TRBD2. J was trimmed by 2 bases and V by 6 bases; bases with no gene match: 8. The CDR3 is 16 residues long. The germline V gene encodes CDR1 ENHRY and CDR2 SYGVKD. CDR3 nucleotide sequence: TGTGCCATCAGGGGCCGACTAGCGGGGACGCAAGAGACCCAGTACTTC. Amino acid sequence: CAIRGRLAGTQETQYF.

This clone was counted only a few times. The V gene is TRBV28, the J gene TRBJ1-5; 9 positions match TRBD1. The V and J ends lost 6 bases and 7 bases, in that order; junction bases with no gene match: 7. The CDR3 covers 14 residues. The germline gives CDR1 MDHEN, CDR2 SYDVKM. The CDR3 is CASRSTGGAQPQHF. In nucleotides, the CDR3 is TGTGCCAGCAGGAGTACAGGGGGCGCACAGCCCCAGCATTTT. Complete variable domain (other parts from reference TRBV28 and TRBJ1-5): DVKVTQSSRYLVKRTGEKVFLECVQDMDHENMFWYRQDPGLGLRLIYFSYDVKMKEKGDIPEGYSVSREKKERFSLILESASTNQTSMYLCASRSTGGAQPQHFGDGTRLSIL.